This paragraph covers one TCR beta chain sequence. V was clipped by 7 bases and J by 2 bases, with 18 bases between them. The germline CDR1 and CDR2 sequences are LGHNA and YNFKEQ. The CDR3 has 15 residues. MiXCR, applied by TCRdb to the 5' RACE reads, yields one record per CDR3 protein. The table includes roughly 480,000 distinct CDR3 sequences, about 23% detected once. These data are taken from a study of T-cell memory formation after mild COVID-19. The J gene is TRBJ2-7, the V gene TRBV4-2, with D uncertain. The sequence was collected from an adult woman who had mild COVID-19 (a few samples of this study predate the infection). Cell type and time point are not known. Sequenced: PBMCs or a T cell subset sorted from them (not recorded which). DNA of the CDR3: TGTGCCAGCAAAGGTAGATCTTTGGGCACCTACGAGCAGTACTTC. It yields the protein CASKGRSLGTYEQYF.